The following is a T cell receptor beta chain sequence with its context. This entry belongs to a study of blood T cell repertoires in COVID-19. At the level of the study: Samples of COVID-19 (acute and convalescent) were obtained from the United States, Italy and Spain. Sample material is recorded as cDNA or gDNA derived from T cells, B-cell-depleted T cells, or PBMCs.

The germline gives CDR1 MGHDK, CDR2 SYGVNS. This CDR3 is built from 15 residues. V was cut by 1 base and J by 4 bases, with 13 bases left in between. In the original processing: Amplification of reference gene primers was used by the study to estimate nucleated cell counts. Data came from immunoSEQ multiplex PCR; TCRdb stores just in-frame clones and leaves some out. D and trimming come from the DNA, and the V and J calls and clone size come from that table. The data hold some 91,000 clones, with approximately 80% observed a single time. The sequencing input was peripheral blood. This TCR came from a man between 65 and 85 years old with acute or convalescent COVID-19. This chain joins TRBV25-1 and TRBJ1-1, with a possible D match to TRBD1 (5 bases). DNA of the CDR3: TGTGCCAGCAGTGAATTGGAGGGGATCGGCACTGAAGCTTTCTTT. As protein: CASSELEGIGTEAFF. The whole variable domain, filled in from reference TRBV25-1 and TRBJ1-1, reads EADIYQTPRYLVIGTGKKITLECSQTMGHDKMYWYQQDPGMELHLIHYSYGVNSTEKGDLSSESTVSRIRTEHFPLTLESARPSHTSQYLCASSELEGIGTEAFFGQGTRLTVV.